This TCR beta chain was sequenced for a study of cytomegalovirus exposure and HLA in healthy donors. Whole-study context: Earlier, 110 million or so unique TCR beta sequences were recovered from around 180 million T cells by an analysis. Findings of the study overall: In a later analysis, TCR beta V- and J-gene trimming showed a link to a missense DCLRE1C variant. Researchers left out some V segments, among them TRBV6-2 and TRBV6-3, as indistinguishable.

A note on this clone: Its antigen is unknown.

PCR was performed using 60 Vbeta and 13 Jbeta primers. Libraries were prepared by immunoSEQ multiplex PCR; TCRdb keeps only in-frame clonotypes and omits some of them. The sample includes 150,000 or so clones, approximately 80% of them seen just once. The CDR3 spans 13 residues. V was cut by 6 bases and J by 7 bases, with 15 bases left in between. CDR1 is SNHLY, CDR2 FYNNEI, per germline. The chain uses TRBV2 and TRBJ1-1; D gene uncertain. The clonotype originates from a man aged 25 to 40 in good health and CMV-seropositive. Sequences were obtained from PBMCs. The CDR3 spells CASRAGGKDEAFF. CDR3 sequence (DNA): TGTGCCAGCAGGGCCGGAGGTAAGGATGAAGCTTTCTTT.